The 25 T cell receptor beta chains below come from one sample, sequenced in a study of T cells in Graves' hyperthyroidism and ophthalmopathy. TCR beta CDR3 regions were amplified from RNA. HTBI primers were used for first-round RT-PCR of the TCR CDR3. TCRdb re-analysed the multiplex PCR reads in MiXCR, keeping a single row per CDR3 protein. The sample lists hundreds of thousands of distinct CDR3 sequences, 14% occurring once. The specimen sequenced was blood. These TCRs come from a woman aged 18-29 years with Graves' hyperthyroidism.

In regard to this clonotype: Sequence at one end of the junction differs from germline and may be a read error. The chain couples TRBV28 to TRBJ2-7; 7 nucleotides align to TRBD2. The CDR3 covers 12 residues. Germline CDR1 reads MDHEN; CDR2 reads SYDVKM. The CDR3 DNA sequence: TGTGCCAGCAGTCCGCCCGGGAGGCCCCAAGACTTC. Its protein is CASSPPGRPQDF.

At least ten counts were recorded for this clonotype. The rearrangement joins TRBV27 to TRBJ2-1; no reliable D call. This CDR3 is built from 15 residues. The germline V gene has CDR1 MNHEY and CDR2 SMNVEV (reference sequence). V gave up 3 bases and J gave up 0 bases, with 9 bases separating them. Here the CDR3 DNA reads TGTGCCAGCAGTTTTAGACCAAGCTCCTACAATGAGCAGTTCTTC. Translation gives CASSFRPSSYNEQFF.

This clonotype was detected many times. The V call is TRBV7-2, the J call TRBJ2-5; 7 bases match TRBD2. CDR3 length: 14 amino acids. Per germline, CDR1 SGHTA and CDR2 FQGNSA. V was clipped by 4 bases and J by 10 bases; unmatched bases: 12. The CDR3 region has the DNA TGTGCCAGCAGCTCCGAGGGACTACGGACGTACCAGTACTTC. Its protein product is CASSSEGLRTYQYF.

This clonotype was counted at least ten times. The rearrangement links TRBV2 to TRBJ2-7, with TRBD2 identical over 7 bases. J gave up 0 bases and V 6 bases, and 14 bases lay outside the gene matches. CDR3 size: 17 residues. Per germline, CDR1 SNHLY and CDR2 FYNNEI. The CDR3 protein is CASSENRGGSSSYEQYF. The CDR3 DNA sequence: TGTGCCAGCAGCGAAAACCGTGGCGGGAGCTCCTCCTACGAGCAGTACTTC.

In the case of this clonotype: Just one base apart from a much larger clone, this may be a read error. The chain combines TRBV6-2 or TRBV6-3 with TRBJ2-1, with D maybe TRBD2 (6 bases). The J call is in doubt because the DNA end fits TRBJ2-7 better. CDR3 length: 13 residues. CDR1 is MNHEY and CDR2 is SVGEGT in the germline V gene. DNA of the CDR3: TGTGCCAGCACCCAGGGACTTTCCAATGAGCAGTACTTC. Encoded protein: CASTQGLSNEQYF.

There are a few counts of this clonotype. The V and J genes are TRBV6-5 and TRBJ1-1; tentatively, D is TRBD1 (5 bases). This CDR3 spans 14 amino acids. CDR1 MNHEY and CDR2 SVGAGI come from the germline V gene. V was pared by 0 bases and J by 7 bases, with 12 bases between. The CDR3 DNA reads as TGTGCCAGCAGTTACTCGAGAGGGGCTGGTGAAGCTTTCTTT. Residues: CASSYSRGAGEAFF.

This clonotype was observed many times. The V call is TRBV6-1, the J call TRBJ1-2; D perhaps matches TRBD1 (6 bases). The CDR3 loop spans 14 amino acids. CDR1 MNHNS and CDR2 SASEGT come from the germline V gene. V lost 6 bases, J lost 5 bases, and 16 bases lay in between. The CDR3 spells CASRTLQGWYGYTF. The CDR3 DNA sequence: TGTGCCAGCAGAACCCTACAGGGTTGGTATGGCTACACCTTC.

This clonotype was observed many times. The V gene is TRBV2, the J gene TRBJ2-1; D gene ambiguous. The CDR3 consists of 16 residues. Germline V gene sequence: CDR1 SNHLY, CDR2 FYNNEI. V lost 0 bases, J lost 1 base, and 10 bases lay in between. For the CDR3, the DNA is TGTGCCAGCAGTGAAGCGGTCGATATATCCTACAATGAGCAGTTCTTC. The encoded protein is CASSEAVDISYNEQFF.

The chain combines TRBV27 with TRBJ2-5; D perhaps matches TRBD1 (6 bases). Trimming left V 5 bases short and J 1 base short, with 11 bases between. CDR1 is MNHEY and CDR2 is SMNVEV in the germline V gene (reference sequence). The CDR3 runs to 14 residues. The CDR3 here is CASSPGVGQETQYF. The CDR3 nucleotides are TGTGCCAGCAGTCCAGGGGTCGGCCAAGAGACCCAGTACTTC.

The chain recombines TRBV6-1 with TRBJ1-5, with unresolved D. There are 14 residues in the CDR3. The ends were cut back, 6 bases at V and 6 bases at J, with 15 bases in the middle. Germline values: CDR1 MNHNS, CDR2 SASEGT. The CDR3 nucleotides are TGTGCCAGCAGCGCCGGGTCCTCAAGTCAGCCCCAGCATTTT. Protein sequence: CASSAGSSSQPQHF.

This clonotype was observed a few times. The chain uses TRBV28 and TRBJ2-5; TRBD2 matches at 10 bases. J lost 2 bases, V lost 6 bases, and 12 bases had no gene match. Per the germline V gene, CDR1 is MDHEN and CDR2 is SYDVKM. The CDR3 runs to 17 residues. CDR3 bases: TGTGCCAGCAGGAACCTCGGACTAGCGGATTCACAAGAGACCCAGTACTTC. Translation: CASRNLGLADSQETQYF.

Ten or more counts support this clonotype. The rearrangement uses TRBV27 and TRBJ2-7, with 8 bases matching TRBD2. The CDR3 runs to 18 residues. Germline CDR1 reads MNHEY; CDR2 reads SMNVEV (reference sequence). Trimming took 0 bases from V and 3 from J; bases not matched to a gene: 13. In nucleotides, the CDR3 is TGTGCCAGCAGTTTATCGTTTCTAGCGGGCCCGCCGTACTACGAGCAGTACTTC. Protein: CASSLSFLAGPPYYEQYF.

This clonotype was counted ten times or more. The gene calls are TRBV7-6 and TRBJ1-2; D gene ambiguous. Trimming cost V 1 base and J 6 bases, with 12 bases left between them. The CDR3 consists of 14 residues. CDR1 is SGHVS and CDR2 is FNYEAQ in the germline V gene. The chain's CDR3 is CASSLGGYGDGYTF. CDR3 DNA: TGTGCCAGCAGCTTAGGTGGATATGGGGATGGCTACACCTTC. Variable domain in full (rest from reference TRBV7-6 and TRBJ1-2): GAGVSQSPRYKVTKRGQDVALRCDPISGHVSLYWYRQALGQGPEFLTYFNYEAQQDKSGLPNDRFSAERPEGSISTLTIQRTEQRDSAMYRCASSLGGYGDGYTFGSGTRLTVV.

A few counts support this clonotype. The J gene is TRBJ1-2, the V gene TRBV6-5; D call uncertain. The CDR3 has 15 residues. Per the germline V gene, CDR1 is MNHEY and CDR2 is SVGAGI. V lost 2 bases to trimming and J lost 5 bases, with 15 bases between them. CDR3 coding DNA: TGTGCCAGCAGTTACCTCTCCGGACGGCTTTATGGCTACACCTTC. This gives the protein CASSYLSGRLYGYTF.

This clonotype was observed at least ten times. This sequence joins TRBV18 and TRBJ1-3, with D perhaps TRBD1 (6 bases). The CDR3 consists of 16 residues. Trimming removed 6 bases from V and 0 bases from J, with 15 bases in between. Per germline, CDR1 KGHSH and CDR2 LQKENI. Here the CDR3 reads CASSPGGDNSGNTIYF. The CDR3 DNA follows: TGTGCCAGCTCCCCAGGAGGGGACAACTCTGGAAACACCATATATTTT. The full variable domain, with the rest looked up from reference TRBV18 and TRBJ1-3, is NAGVMQNPRHLVRRRGQEARLRCSPMKGHSHVYWYRQLPEEGLKFMVYLQKENIIDESGMPKERFSAEFPKEGPSILRIQQVVRGDSAAYFCASSPGGDNSGNTIYFGEGSWLTVV.

This clonotype was seen repeatedly, ten times or more. V gene TRBV20-1 combines with J gene TRBJ2-7, with D perhaps TRBD2 (5 bases). The CDR3 is 14 amino acids. V lost 0 bases and J lost 5, with 14 bases in between. Germline V gene sequence: CDR1 DFQATT, CDR2 SNEGSKA (reference sequence). The CDR3 spells CSAREVSGRDEQYF. CDR3 coding DNA: TGCAGTGCTAGAGAGGTTTCTGGGAGAGACGAGCAGTACTTC.

On this clonotype itself: An end of the junction does not agree with germline; a read error may underlie this. This sequence joins TRBV18 and TRBJ2-5, with 10 bases that match TRBD1. CDR1 is KGHSH, CDR2 LQKENI, per germline. CDR3 size: 15 residues. CDR3 amino acids: CASPPGTGEDETQYF. The CDR3 coding sequence is TGTGCCAGCCCACCAGGGACAGGGGAAGATGAGACCCAGTACTTC.

This clonotype was observed a few times. The chain recombines TRBV20-1 with TRBJ1-1; TRBD1 agrees at 10 bases. CDR1 and CDR2 from the germline V gene are DFQATT and SNEGSKA (reference sequence). Trimming cost V 6 bases and J 3 bases; bases outside gene matches: 16. The CDR3 has 17 residues. CDR3 amino acids: CSAPRDRGYYRDTEAFF. The DNA for the CDR3 is TGCAGTGCGCCCCGGGACAGGGGTTATTACCGGGACACTGAAGCTTTCTTT.

This clonotype occurred a few times. The rearrangement links TRBV6-2 or TRBV6-3 to TRBJ1-5; D is possibly TRBD1 (6 bases). There are 16 residues in the CDR3. From germline, CDR1 is MNHEY and CDR2 SVGEGT. Trimming cost V 2 bases and J 7 bases, with 18 bases left between them. The CDR3 nucleotides are TGTGCCAGCAGTTACGTGGCAGTAACAGGGCAACAGCCCCAGCATTTT. This translates into CASSYVAVTGQQPQHF.

This clonotype was counted between two and nine times. CDR3 nucleotide sequence: TGCAGCGTTGAAGAAAGGGCGCTGGCTGAAGCTTTCTTT. As protein: CSVEERALAEAFF. This chain uses TRBV29-1 with TRBJ1-1; unclear D gene. The CDR3 totals 13 residues. V lost 0 bases and J lost 6, with 11 bases in between. Germline V gives CDR1 SQVTM, CDR2 ANQGSEA.

This clonotype was observed a few times. This chain connects TRBV4-3 to TRBJ2-2; TRBD2 matches at 12 bases. Germline values: CDR1 LGHNA, CDR2 YSLEER. CDR3 size: 18 residues. V lost 3 bases to trimming and J lost 2 bases; unmatched junction nucleotides: 7. The CDR3 here is CASSQTGTSGRNTGELFF. As DNA, the CDR3 is TGCGCCAGCAGCCAGACCGGGACTAGCGGGCGTAACACCGGGGAGCTGTTTTTT.

At least ten counts were recorded for this clonotype. The CDR3 coding sequence is TGTGCCAGCACCTCGACTGGAAACACCATATATTTT. This encodes CASTSTGNTIYF. This chain links TRBV28 with TRBJ1-3; D unclear. The length of the CDR3 is 12 residues. Germline V gene data show CDR1 as MDHEN and CDR2 as SYDVKM. Trimming stripped 7 bases from V and 2 bases from J, with 6 bases between.

This clonotype was counted between two and nine times. The CDR3 is CAISDLSARTAAGELFF. The CDR3 bases are TGTGCCATCAGTGACCTATCGGCCCGTACAGCCGCCGGGGAGCTGTTTTTT. The chain couples TRBV10-3 to TRBJ2-2; D gene uncertain. CDR3 length equals 17 residues. Trimming cost V 3 bases and J 6 bases, with 20 bases left between them. Germline CDR1 reads ENHRY; CDR2 reads SYGVKD.

This clonotype came up many times. CDR3 DNA: TGCAGTGCTAGTCGTACAGGGACCTACGAGCAGTACTTC. It is translated as CSASRTGTYEQYF. The chain combines TRBV20-1 with TRBJ2-7; TRBD1 is a possible D gene (6 bases). CDR3 length: 13 residues. V was clipped by 3 bases and J by 2 bases, with 11 bases between them. Germline V gene lookup returns CDR1 DFQATT and CDR2 SNEGSKA (reference sequence).

This clonotype has at least ten counts. This rearrangement joins TRBV7-9 to TRBJ2-7; TRBD2 matches at 8 bases. The CDR3 has 15 residues. From germline, CDR1 is SEHNR and CDR2 FQNEAQ (reference sequence). The junction had 9 bases not matched to a gene; V was cut back by 3 bases and J by 5 bases. The chain's CDR3 is CASSFGGRGGHEQYF. The DNA of the CDR3 is TGTGCCAGCAGCTTCGGGGGACGGGGGGGCCACGAGCAGTACTTC.